The rows below give T cell receptor beta chains drawn from one sample of a study of blood T cells in healthy people across ages. TCRdb passed the 5' RACE reads through MiXCR, listing each CDR3 protein once. The sample lists over 500,000 distinct CDR3 sequences; about 51% were seen once. The sample was blood. Receptors originate from a woman aged 80 or over in good health. Both conserved end residues are part of each CDR3. A D gene is named only where the DNA matches it firmly. Size is omitted from some rows. Given values are once, few, many or a class for expanded clones.

j_gene | d_gene | abundance | v_gene | CDR3nt | CDR3aa
TRBJ1-6 | - | - | TRBV5-1 | TGCGCCAGCAGCTTGATGTTGGGGGTAGAGTCACCCCTCCACTTT | CASSLMLGVESPLHF
TRBJ2-1 | TRBD2 | - | TRBV29-1 | TGCAGCGTTGGTGCTAGCGGGGCCAATGAGCAGTTCTTC | CSVGASGANEQFF
TRBJ1-2 | TRBD1 | many | TRBV12-3/TRBV12-4 | TGTGCCAGCAGCCCGGGACAGCCGAAGACCAACTATGGCTACACCTTC | CASSPGQPKTNYGYTF
TRBJ2-3 | - | many | TRBV5-6 | TGTGCCAGCAGCTCGACTCTGGGGGCAGATACGCAGTATTTT | CASSSTLGADTQYF
TRBJ1-6 | TRBD1 | - | TRBV28 | TGTGCCAGCAGTCCCCTAGGGGGCTTGTACGGGTATAATTCACCCCTCCACTTT | CASSPLGGLYGYNSPLHF
TRBJ2-2 | - | - | TRBV5-1 | TGCGCCAGCAGCTCCGGGACAAACACCGGGGAGCTGTTTTTT | CASSSGTNTGELFF
TRBJ1-6 | TRBD1 | - | TRBV12-3/TRBV12-4 | TGTGCCAGCAGGCCGGACAGGGGAGAATCTTCACCCCTCCACTTT | CASRPDRGESSPLHF
TRBJ2-7 | TRBD1 | few | TRBV20-1 | TGCAGTGCTACCCGACAGGGATCCGAGCAGTACTTC | CSATRQGSEQYF
TRBJ2-1 | TRBD2 | - | TRBV4-1 | TGCGCCAGCAAGATAATTAGCGGGAGGGGCGATGAGCAGTTCTTC | CASKIISGRGDEQFF
TRBJ1-4 | TRBD1 | - | TRBV7-2 | TGTGCCAGCAGCTTAATTGCCGGGGGACAGGGTTATGAAAAACTGTTTTTT | CASSLIAGGQGYEKLFF
TRBJ1-3 | - | few | TRBV28 | TGTGCCAGCACCCCGGACAGCTCTGGAAACACCATATATTTT | CASTPDSSGNTIYF
TRBJ1-5 | - | - | TRBV12-3/TRBV12-4 | TGTGCCAGCAGTTTAATGGCGACTCGCCTCAATCAGCCCCAGCATTTT | CASSLMATRLNQPQHF
TRBJ1-5 | - | few | TRBV12-3/TRBV12-4 | TGTGCCAGCAGATCCCGACGGAATCAGCCCCAGCATTTT | CASRSRRNQPQHF
TRBJ2-1 | TRBD2 | - | TRBV28 | TGTGCCAGCAGTTTATCCCGCACTAGCGCCACCTACAATGAGCAGTTCTTC | CASSLSRTSATYNEQFF
TRBJ2-1 | - | few | TRBV20-1 | TGCAGTGCTAGAGATTTGGCTGGCGAGCAGTTCTTC | CSARDLAGEQFF
TRBJ2-1 | - | - | TRBV5-6 | TGTGCCAGCAGCTTGGTAGGCGGCTTCCAAAACAATGAGCAGTTCTTC | CASSLVGGFQNNEQFF
TRBJ2-2 | - | - | TRBV7-9 | TGTGCCAGCAGCCCCGTTGGGGGAGGAACCGGGGAGCTGTTTTTT | CASSPVGGGTGELFF
TRBJ2-1 | - | many | TRBV6-6 | TGTGCCAGCAGCCTCCAACGTGGCGGGACGCTTCATGAGCAGTTCTTC | CASSLQRGGTLHEQFF
TRBJ2-3 | - | many | TRBV28 | TGTGCCAGCAAGGAGGTAGACTCGACGCAGTATTTT | CASKEVDSTQYF
TRBJ1-5 | - | few | TRBV30 | TGTGCCTGGAGCGTCACATCGGGGGTCTTGGGTAGCAATCAGCCCCAGCATTTT | CAWSVTSGVLGSNQPQHF
TRBJ2-1 | TRBD2 | many | TRBV5-1 | TGCGCCAGCAGCTTGGATAGCGGGAGGAGTGAGCAGTTCTTC | CASSLDSGRSEQFF
TRBJ2-7 | - | - | TRBV2 | TGTGCCAGCAGGGGGGAAGGCAGCTCCGCCTACGAGCAGTACTTC | CASRGEGSSAYEQYF
TRBJ2-5 | TRBD2 | few | TRBV14 | TGTGCCAGCAGTCGGGTACTAGCGGGAGAGACCCAGTACTTC | CASSRVLAGETQYF
TRBJ1-1 | - | - | TRBV29-1 | TGCAGCGTTCTTATGACATTTGCCAACACTGAAGCTTTCTTT | CSVLMTFANTEAFF
TRBJ2-5 | - | few | TRBV2 | TGTGCCAGCAGAGATTCGGGACTCCTAGTTCCGTACTTC | CASRDSGLLVPYF
TRBJ2-7 | - | - | TRBV29-1 | TGCAGCGTTGTAGGGGTAGAGTACGAGCAGTACTTC | CSVVGVEYEQYF
TRBJ2-7 | - | many | TRBV20-1 | TGCAGTGCTAGGGACCTCCTAAGGAGCTCCTACGAGCAGTACTTC | CSARDLLRSSYEQYF
TRBJ2-7 | - | few | TRBV5-1 | TGCGCCAGCAGCTTGGACCAGGGAGGCGACGAGCAGTACTTC | CASSLDQGGDEQYF
TRBJ2-1 | - | - | TRBV29-1 | TGCAGCGTTGGTATGTCGGAGGGTGAGCAGTTCTTC | CSVGMSEGEQFF
TRBJ1-2 | TRBD1 | - | TRBV4-2 | TGTGCCAGCAGCCAACCGGACAGGGCGGGCGGCTACACCTTC | CASSQPDRAGGYTF
TRBJ2-7 | TRBD1 | few | TRBV27 | TGTGCCAGCAGTTTTCAGGCAGGGGGCTCCTACGAGCAGTACTTC | CASSFQAGGSYEQYF
TRBJ2-2 | - | many | TRBV5-1 | TGCGCCAGCAGCTTGGGCGTCCCCCTCCCCGGGGAGCTGTTTTTT | CASSLGVPLPGELFF
TRBJ2-1 | - | many | TRBV10-3 | TGTGCCATCAGTCCGGGGGAGTCATACAATGAGCAGTTCTTC | CAISPGESYNEQFF
TRBJ2-7 | - | - | TRBV7-3 | TGTGCCAGCAGCCTAGTTGGGGGACTTATATCCTACGAGCAGTACTTC | CASSLVGGLISYEQYF
TRBJ2-1 | TRBD1 | - | TRBV4-2 | TGTGCTAGCAGCCAATCGTCGGGACAGGGGTACAATGAGCAGTTCTTC | CASSQSSGQGYNEQFF
TRBJ2-3 | TRBD1 | - | TRBV5-1 | TGCGCCAGCAGATATGGGACAGGGCTCTCCGAAACGCGGTATTTT | CASRYGTGLSETRYF
TRBJ2-7 | - | - | TRBV5-1 | TGCGCCAGCAGCTTGGGGGGGGACAGCTGGACCTACGAGCAGTACTTC | CASSLGGDSWTYEQYF
TRBJ2-3 | TRBD2 | many | TRBV9 | TGTGCCAGCAGCGTAGGACTAGCCACAGATACGCAGTATTTT | CASSVGLATDTQYF
TRBJ2-3 | - | - | TRBV11-1 | TGTGCCAGCAGATATAACTCTCCTAGCACAGATACGCAGTATTTT | CASRYNSPSTDTQYF
TRBJ1-6 | - | - | TRBV5-1 | TGCGCCAGCAGCCAGGCGGGTAATTCACCCCTCCACTTT | CASSQAGNSPLHF
TRBJ2-7 | TRBD2 | - | TRBV5-1 | TGCGCCAGCAGCTTGGCCGTTGGACTAGGAGTCTACGAGCAGTACTTC | CASSLAVGLGVYEQYF
TRBJ2-7 | - | - | TRBV6-2/TRBV6-3 | TGTGCCAGCAGTTACCAAGACCGACTAGAGGGAGCCTACGAGCAGTACTTC | CASSYQDRLEGAYEQYF
TRBJ2-3 | - | once | TRBV27 | TGTGCCAGCAGTTTTAGTTTGAGGGGCACAGATACGCAGTATTTT | CASSFSLRGTDTQYF
TRBJ2-1 | TRBD1 | few | TRBV9 | TGTGCCAGCAGCGTAGCGACAGGGCGTGAGCAGTTCTTC | CASSVATGREQFF
TRBJ2-5 | - | - | TRBV28 | TGTGCCAGCAGTCGGAGTAAAGAGACCCAGTACTTC | CASSRSKETQYF
TRBJ2-7 | TRBD1 | - | TRBV29-1 | TGCAGCGCCGGGACAGGTCCCTACGAGCAGTACTTC | CSAGTGPYEQYF
TRBJ1-2 | - | - | TRBV9 | TGTGCCAGCAGCGCCGAACAGGGCTCTAACTATGGCTACACCTTC | CASSAEQGSNYGYTF
TRBJ2-7 | - | - | TRBV5-1 | TGCGCCAGCCGACCACAGACGGTGGACGAGCAGTACTTC | CASRPQTVDEQYF
TRBJ2-7 | - | few | TRBV7-8 | TGTGCCAGCAGCGTAGTTTCCTCCTACGAGCAGTACTTC | CASSVVSSYEQYF
TRBJ1-1 | - | - | TRBV5-1 | TGCGCCAGCAGCTTGGCCAGCCGGCAGCCGAACACTGAAGCTTTCTTT | CASSLASRQPNTEAFF
TRBJ1-5 | - | few | TRBV6-2/TRBV6-3 | TGTGCCAGCAGCAGGGAAATTAGCAATCAGCCCCAGCATTTT | CASSREISNQPQHF
TRBJ1-5 | - | few | TRBV20-1 | TGCAGTGCTAGGGGATCGGGATTCAATCAGCCCCAGCATTTT | CSARGSGFNQPQHF
TRBJ1-1 | TRBD1 | - | TRBV2 | TGTGCCAGCAGTGATGAGGGGGCCACTGAAGCTTTCTTT | CASSDEGATEAFF